Sequencing of this TCR beta chain was carried out in a study of blood T cell repertoires in COVID-19. Overall study context: Acute and convalescent COVID-19 samples came from the United States, Italy and Spain. From T cells, B-cell-depleted T cells, or PBMCs came the material, which was cDNA or gDNA.

Patients from Seattle were sampled longitudinally, starting during active infection. Using immunoSEQ multiplex PCR, the repertoire was profiled, and TCRdb retains in-frame clones only, with some absent. This sample has more than 60,000 clones, with approximately 86% found just once. Losses at the gene ends were 1 base for V and 1 base for J; bases not matched to a gene: 7. The CDR3 runs to 16 residues. CDR1 and CDR2 (germline): SGHRS, YFSETQ. The sequence was collected from an elderly man with COVID-19, enrolled during active disease. The V gene is TRBV5-1, the J gene TRBJ2-7; 8 positions match TRBD1. Sequencing was done on a sample of peripheral blood. The CDR3 region has the DNA TGCGCCAGCAGCTTGTTTCCGACAGGGGAGTCCTACGAGCAGTACTTC. Amino acid sequence: CASSLFPTGESYEQYF.